A selection of T cell receptor beta chains follows, all from one sample in a study of beta chain features in type 1 diabetes. TCRdb keeps only in-frame clones here, not all; method: immunoSEQ multiplex PCR. The sample has about 320,000 clones; approximately 14% are singletons. The sample comprised central memory CD4+ T cells from blood. These receptors all come from a man younger than 40 in good health. CDR3s include the opening cysteine and the closing phenylalanine or tryptophan. A D gene is named only where the DNA matches it firmly. Size tells how often a clone was seen (once, few, many) or the class of an expanded clone, and some rows leave it out.

>-|TRBJ1-1|-|TRBV5-1
TGCGCCAGCAGCTTGGAGGGCACCAGGGATTCTCGAGAAGCTTTCTTT
CASSLEGTRDSREAFF
>TRBD2|TRBJ2-3|-|TRBV18
TGTGCCAGAATTCGACTAGCGATAGTTCATACGCAGTATTTT
CARIRLAIVHTQYF
>-|TRBJ2-1|-|TRBV10-2
TGCGCCAGCAGTGGATGGAAGTTCTTC
CASSGWKFF
>-|TRBJ1-6|few|TRBV10-3
TGTGCCAGCAGTGTTTATGAGAATTCACCCCTCCACTTT
CASSVYENSPLHF
>TRBD2|TRBJ2-7|-|TRBV5-1
TGCGCCAGCAGCCGGTCTAGCGGGGGCCTTTCCTACGAGCAGTACTTC
CASSRSSGGLSYEQYF
>TRBD1|TRBJ2-7|many|TRBV5-4
TGTGCCAGCAGCTCTGCCAGGGACAGACCCTACGAGCAGTACTTC
CASSSARDRPYEQYF
>-|TRBJ1-1|few|TRBV9
TGTGCCAGCAGCGTGGCAGGAGCGAACACTGAAGCTTTCTTT
CASSVAGANTEAFF
>-|TRBJ1-2|few|TRBV30
TGTGCCTGGAGTTATAGGACGTATAGGATGGGTGGCTACACCTTC
CAWSYRTYRMGGYTF
>-|TRBJ1-4|-|TRBV11-1
TGTGCCAGCAGGGACGGCAAGGGGCTTCGTGGAAAACTGTTTTTT
CASRDGKGLRGKLFF
>TRBD2|TRBJ2-1|many|TRBV29-1
TGCAGCGTTGTAGGATTGGGGGAGGGTTACAATGAGCAGTTCTTC
CSVVGLGEGYNEQFF
>-|TRBJ1-1|-|TRBV30
TGTGCCTGGGGACGGGCCTTTGGGACTGAAGCTTTCTTT
CAWGRAFGTEAFF
>-|TRBJ2-1|few|TRBV7-7
TGTGCCAGCAGCAAAGGGAATTCCTACAATGAGCAGTTCTTC
CASSKGNSYNEQFF
>-|TRBJ2-2|-|TRBV7-8
TGTGCCAGCAGCTTAGAAGGACAGATAGTCTACACCGGGGAGCTGTTTTTT
CASSLEGQIVYTGELFF
>-|TRBJ2-1|few|TRBV7-8
TGTGCCAGCACAGAGAGGTCGGGCAATGAGCAGTTCTTC
CASTERSGNEQFF
>-|TRBJ2-1|few|TRBV30
TGTGCCTGGAGTGTATCCCGAGTGAGGGTCAATGAGCAGTTCTTC
CAWSVSRVRVNEQFF
>-|TRBJ2-2|-|TRBV4-2
TGTGCCAGCAGCGTAGACGGGCCGAACACCGGGGAGCTGTTTTTT
CASSVDGPNTGELFF
>TRBD2|TRBJ2-3|few|TRBV2
TGTGCCAGCAGTGAGAGCGGGGGCCGGATAGATACGCAGTATTTT
CASSESGGRIDTQYF
>-|TRBJ2-3|few|TRBV11-2
TGTGCCAGCAGCCCGGTCCATGCAGATACGCAGTATTTT
CASSPVHADTQYF
>TRBD1|TRBJ2-6|few|TRBV11-3
TGTGCCAGCAGCTCAGAACGACAGGGAACCGGGGCCAACGTCCTGACTTTC
CASSSERQGTGANVLTF
>TRBD2|TRBJ2-1|few|TRBV7-8
TGTGCCAGCAGCTTCCCGGGACTAGCGGGGGGCGAGCCGTTCTTC
CASSFPGLAGGEPFF
>-|TRBJ2-5|few|TRBV11-3
TGTGCCAGCACCACTATGACGGGTCCTCAAGAGACCCAGTACTTC
CASTTMTGPQETQYF
>-|TRBJ2-1|few|TRBV5-1
TGCGCCAGCACCGCCGACAAGGGGTGGGATGAGCAGTTCTTC
CASTADKGWDEQFF
>TRBD2|TRBJ2-5|many|TRBV7-3
TGTGCCAGCAGCTCGGGACTAGCGGGATGGAATGAGACCCAGTACTTC
CASSSGLAGWNETQYF
>-|TRBJ2-5|-|TRBV5-6
TGTGCCAGCAGCTTGGCCGGGGCTAGTGGAGAGACCCAGTACTTC
CASSLAGASGETQYF
>TRBD2|TRBJ2-1|-|TRBV5-6
TGTGCCAGCGGCGACGAATTACTAGCGGAAGGAAACAATGAGCAGTTCTTC
CASGDELLAEGNNEQFF
>-|TRBJ1-4|once|TRBV28
TGTGCCAGCAGCCCTTCGGGCGCAGAGGCAAACGTTGAAAAACTGTTTTTT
CASSPSGAEANVEKLFF
>TRBD2|TRBJ2-3|-|TRBV29-1
TGCAGCGTCGAGCGGGGGGGCTTTGATACGCAGTATTTT
CSVERGGFDTQYF
>-|TRBJ1-2|few|TRBV19
TGTGCCAGTAGTATCCCACCAGCTGGAGGGGCCGAGGGCTACACCTTC
CASSIPPAGGAEGYTF
>-|TRBJ2-6|few|TRBV7-3
TGTGCCAGCAGCTTCGGACCTAGGACATCTGGGGCCAACGTCCTGACTTTC
CASSFGPRTSGANVLTF
>-|TRBJ2-2|-|TRBV7-9
TGTGCCAGCAGCCAACACGGGACGGGGGCCGGGGAGCTGTTTTTT
CASSQHGTGAGELFF
>-|TRBJ1-1|many|TRBV18
TGTGCCAGCTCACCAAAGGACTCAGGGGCCACTGAAGCTTTCTTT
CASSPKDSGATEAFF
>-|TRBJ2-5|few|TRBV11-2
TGTGCCAGCAGCTTTGTCGGGGCCAAAGAGACCCAGTACTTC
CASSFVGAKETQYF
>-|TRBJ2-5|few|TRBV30
TGTGCCTGGAGTGGGGGGGAGACCCAGTACTTC
CAWSGGETQYF
>-|TRBJ1-4|-|TRBV11-2
TGTGCCAGCAGCTCAACCACAGGGCCGACTTTT
CASSSTTGPTF
>-|TRBJ2-1|few|TRBV7-2
TGTGCCAGCAGCTCGAGCGGGTTGAACTACAATGAGCAGTTCTTC
CASSSSGLNYNEQFF
>TRBD1|TRBJ1-1|-|TRBV15
TGTGCCACCAGCCCCCCATTGGGACAGCCCACTGAAGCTTTCTTT
CATSPPLGQPTEAFF
>-|TRBJ1-2|-|TRBV18
TGTGCCAGCTCACCGAACGGACGGCACTATGGCTACACCTTC
CASSPNGRHYGYTF
>-|TRBJ2-7|few|TRBV4-3
TGCGCCAGCAGCCAAGATCTAACCAGGACACCCGACTTC
CASSQDLTRTPDF
>TRBD1|TRBJ1-4|many|TRBV28
TGTGCCAGCAGCCGAGACAGGGTTCCTAATGAAAAACTGTTTTTT
CASSRDRVPNEKLFF
>-|TRBJ2-1|-|TRBV2
TGTGCCAGCAGTGAAGTGGTGGCGAAGTGGGATGAGCAGTTCTTC
CASSEVVAKWDEQFF
>TRBD2|TRBJ2-1|many|TRBV14
TGTGCCAGCAGCCGGCTAGCGGGGGTGCAGCAGTTCTTC
CASSRLAGVQQFF
>-|TRBJ1-5|many|TRBV2
TGTGCCAGCAGTGAAACTACTTCGATTGGGGTTGAACAGCCCCAGCATTTT
CASSETTSIGVEQPQHF
>TRBD1|TRBJ2-5|-|TRBV23-1
TGCGCCAGCAAACCTCCGGGACAGCAACAGGAGACCCAGTACTTC
CASKPPGQQQETQYF
>-|TRBJ1-5|few|TRBV25-1
TGTGCCAGCAGTGAATGGGGGAGCAATCAGCCCCAGCATTTT
CASSEWGSNQPQHF
>-|TRBJ2-4|-|TRBV5-4
TGTGCCAGCAGCTTAGACGCAGCAGCCAAAAACATTCAGTACTTC
CASSLDAAAKNIQYF
>TRBD2|TRBJ2-1|few|TRBV9
TGTGCCAGCAGCGGTAGATTTGCCGGGACTACTTTTAACAATGAGCAGTTCTTC
CASSGRFAGTTFNNEQFF
>TRBD2|TRBJ2-3|-|TRBV29-1
TGCAGCGTAGCGGGACTAGCGGGACTTACAGATACGCAGTATTTT
CSVAGLAGLTDTQYF
>-|TRBJ1-5|few|TRBV25-1
TGTGCCAGCAGAGGTAGGGGGGATCAGCCCCAGCATTTT
CASRGRGDQPQHF
>TRBD1|TRBJ2-4|-|TRBV5-6
TGTGCCAGCAGCTTGGACAGGGGGACCAAAAACATTCAGTACTTC
CASSLDRGTKNIQYF
>-|TRBJ1-6|-|TRBV2
TGTGCCAGCAGTCCGACCGCCAATTCACCCCTCCACTTT
CASSPTANSPLHF
>-|TRBJ1-5|few|TRBV23-1
TGCGCCACCCATCTGCGTGGAAATCAGCCCCAGCATTTT
CATHLRGNQPQHF
>TRBD1|TRBJ1-4|few|TRBV2
TGTGCCAGCAGTAATACAGGGGGTGGGGAAAAACTGTTTTTT
CASSNTGGGEKLFF
>-|TRBJ2-3|-|TRBV7-3
TGTGCCAGCAGCTTAAGCACAGATACGCAGTATTTT
CASSLSTDTQYF
>-|TRBJ1-1|once|TRBV19
TGTGCCAGTAGTATAACGCCCGGGGGGGACACTGAAGCTTTCTTT
CASSITPGGDTEAFF
>TRBD1|TRBJ2-3|few|TRBV11-1
TGTGCCAGCAGCCCCAACAGGGGGTCCACAGATACGCAGTATTTT
CASSPNRGSTDTQYF
>-|TRBJ2-1|few|TRBV12-5
TGTGCTAGTGGACCCGCGGACAGCAGTGAGCAGTTCTTC
CASGPADSSEQFF
>TRBD1|TRBJ1-5|few|TRBV7-9
TGTGCCAGCAGCTTAGGGACAGGGGGCGGACATCAGCCCCAGCATTTT
CASSLGTGGGHQPQHF
>-|TRBJ1-1|few|TRBV2
TGTGCCAGCATTGGGGGGAGTCACACTGAAGCTTTCTTT
CASIGGSHTEAFF
>-|TRBJ1-1|-|TRBV4-1
TGCGCCAGCAGCCAAGAGATTAGGGGAATGGGCACTGAAGCTTTCTTT
CASSQEIRGMGTEAFF
>-|TRBJ2-7|once|TRBV4-1
TGCGCCAGCAGCCAAGGATTTTCTGGACCCTACGAGCAGTACTTC
CASSQGFSGPYEQYF